These 24 T cell receptor beta chains came from one sample sequenced in a study of blood T cell repertoires in COVID-19. The protocol was immunoSEQ multiplex PCR, while the TCRdb copy is restricted to in-frame clones and leaves out a portion. This sample has about 430,000 clones, with approximately 87% found just once. Specimen: PBMCs or T cells enriched from blood (not recorded which). These receptor sequences come from a woman younger than 45 with acute COVID-19.

The chain joins TRBV6-2 or TRBV6-3 to TRBJ2-7; no firm D call. The V gene lost 0 bases and the J gene lost 3 bases, with 9 bases spanning the gap. The CDR3 length is 14 residues. CDR1 and CDR2 (germline): MNHEY, SVGEGT. The CDR3 protein is CASSYSLGFYEQYF. The CDR3, as DNA: TGTGCCAGCAGTTACTCCCTAGGATTCTACGAGCAGTACTTC.

The chain recombines TRBV29-1 with TRBJ1-1; TRBD1 agrees at 7 bases. V lost 7 bases to trimming and J lost 3 bases; unmatched junction nucleotides: 5. This CDR3 spans 12 amino acids. The germline V gene has CDR1 SQVTM and CDR2 ANQGSEA. As DNA, the CDR3 is TGCAGCGGAAAGGGACAGCACACTGAAGCTTTCTTT. Residues: CSGKGQHTEAFF.

This chain uses TRBV3-1 (or the pseudogene TRBV3-2) with TRBJ2-3; maybe TRBD1 (5 bases). V was clipped by 3 bases and J by 0 bases, with 13 bases between them. The CDR3 totals 16 residues. Germline-derived CDR1 and CDR2 are LGHDT and YNNKEL (reference sequence). The CDR3 sequence: CASSQQGIPSTDTQYF. Written as DNA, the CDR3 is TGTGCCAGCAGCCAGCAGGGAATACCTAGCACAGATACGCAGTATTTT.

DNA for the CDR3: TGTGCCAGCAGTTGGGGACACCTTAATGAAAAACTGTTTTTT. As protein: CASSWGHLNEKLFF. This chain joins TRBV27 and TRBJ1-4, with TRBD1 as a possible D gene (6 bases). Per the germline V gene, CDR1 is MNHEY and CDR2 is SMNVEV (reference sequence). V was shortened by 4 bases and J by 4 bases, with 10 bases between the two germline ends. This CDR3 has 14 amino acids.

The chain has TRBV6-5 and TRBJ2-4; 7 positions match TRBD2. The CDR3 consists of 12 residues. Germline V lookup: CDR1 MNHEY, CDR2 SVGAGI. The trim removed 6 bases at V and 9 bases at J, leaving 5 bases unmatched. DNA for the CDR3: TGTGCCAGCAGGGGGGGGGAGGGCATTCAGTACTTC. Protein sequence: CASRGGEGIQYF.

J is TRBJ2-3 and V is TRBV5-5; 14 bases map to TRBD2. CDR1 SGHKS and CDR2 YYEKEE come from the germline V gene (reference sequence). V lost 5 bases, J lost 4 bases, and 6 bases stayed unmatched. This CDR3 has 16 residues. CDR3: CASRLGTSGGPDTQYF. The CDR3 DNA reads TGTGCCAGCAGGCTTGGGACTAGCGGGGGTCCAGATACGCAGTATTTT.

The V and J genes are TRBV27 and TRBJ1-2; D remains ambiguous. CDR3 length: 13 residues. Looked up from germline, CDR1 is MNHEY and CDR2 is SMNVEV (reference sequence). V lost 6 bases and J 9 bases, leaving 17 bases between the germline ends. In nucleotides, the CDR3 is TGTGCCAGCAGCTCACCGGGTCTAAGCAGCTACACCTTC. This translates into CASSSPGLSSYTF.

The gene calls are TRBV10-3 and TRBJ1-2; weak D call: TRBD1 (5 bases). This CDR3 region has 13 residues. Trimming removed 7 bases at V and 5 bases at J, with 14 bases between. CDR1 ENHRY and CDR2 SYGVKD come from the germline V gene. The CDR3 bases are TGTGCCATCACTCCCGGGACTGCTTATGGCTACACCTTC. This encodes CAITPGTAYGYTF.

The chain has TRBV5-6 and TRBJ1-5, with D hard to call. Germline V gene lookup returns CDR1 SGHDT and CDR2 YYEEEE. V lost 3 bases and J 4 bases, leaving 5 bases between the germline ends. The length of the CDR3 is 12 residues. As DNA, the CDR3 is TGTGCCAGCAGCTCCTATAATCAGCCCCAGCATTTT. Protein product: CASSSYNQPQHF.

V usage is TRBV7-3 and J usage is TRBJ2-2; D is perhaps TRBD1 (6 bases). The CDR3 consists of 17 residues. Trimming removed 5 bases from V and 0 bases from J, with 16 bases in between. Germline CDR1 is SGHTA and CDR2 is FQGTGA. The CDR3 sequence is CASSPHGQSANTGELFF. The CDR3 DNA reads TGTGCCAGCAGCCCTCATGGACAGTCCGCGAACACCGGGGAGCTGTTTTTT.

CDR3 loop: CATSERDRADTQYF. The CDR3 DNA is TGTGCCACCAGTGAGAGAGACCGGGCAGATACGCAGTATTTT. The rearrangement joins TRBV24-1 to TRBJ2-3; D not certain. The CDR3 has 14 amino acids. V was trimmed by 4 bases and J by 4 bases, leaving 11 bases between them. Germline CDR1 and CDR2: KGHDR and SFDVKD.

In its sample, this clone was seen once. The V and J genes are TRBV7-9 and TRBJ1-1; D not certain. Germline assignment: CDR1 SEHNR and CDR2 FQNEAQ (reference sequence). The V end was cut by 4 bases, the J end by 10 bases, with 10 bases between. There are 11 residues in the CDR3. CDR3 sequence: CASSSPEGAFF. The DNA for the CDR3 is TGTGCCAGCAGCTCTCCGGAGGGAGCTTTCTTT.

This chain connects TRBV6-4 to TRBJ2-3; 12 bases map to TRBD2. CDR1 MRHNA and CDR2 SNTAGT come from the germline V gene. The CDR3 has 22 residues. J gave up 2 bases and V 2 bases, and 20 bases lay outside the gene matches. The CDR3 nucleotides are TGTGCCAGCAGTGACCAATTAAGCGGGGGAACGACTAGCGGGGGCTTCACAGATACGCAGTATTTT. This gives the protein CASSDQLSGGTTSGGFTDTQYF.

This clone was observed a single time. The chain links TRBV15 to TRBJ1-3, with a tentative D call TRBD1 (6 bases). The CDR3 loop spans 18 amino acids. With 2 bases removed from V and 0 bases from J, the gap between germline ends came to 17 bases. Germline lookup yields CDR1 LNHNV and CDR2 YYDKDF (reference sequence). In nucleotides, the CDR3 is TGTGCCACCAGCAGATCCCGGGACACACCAGCCTCTGGAAACACCATATATTTT. Amino acids: CATSRSRDTPASGNTIYF. Full variable domain (outside the CDR3, taken from reference TRBV15 and TRBJ1-3): DAMVIQNPRYQVTQFGKPVTLSCSQTLNHNVMYWYQQKSSQAPKLLFHYYDKDFNNEADTPDNFQSRRPNTSFCFLDIRSPGLGDTAMYLCATSRSRDTPASGNTIYFGEGSWLTVV.

The CDR3 sequence is CASSQVTSRGTEAFF. CDR3 DNA sequence: TGTGCCAGCAGCCAAGTGACCTCCAGGGGCACTGAAGCTTTCTTT. The rearrangement uses TRBV3-1 (or the pseudogene TRBV3-2) and TRBJ1-1; TRBD1 might be the D (6 bases). Trimming cost V 1 base and J 4 bases, with 13 bases left between them. CDR3 length equals 15 residues. Germline CDR1 is LGHDT and CDR2 is YNNKEL (reference sequence).

This clone has a single count. This sequence joins TRBV10-3 and TRBJ2-7, with D perhaps TRBD2 (5 bases). Germline assignment: CDR1 ENHRY and CDR2 SYGVKD. The CDR3 loop spans 14 amino acids. V was clipped by 7 bases and J by 4 bases, with 17 bases between them. CDR3: CAITPGSVSYEQYF. CDR3 nucleotide sequence: TGTGCCATCACTCCTGGTAGCGTATCTTACGAGCAGTACTTC.

The rearrangement links TRBV7-3 to TRBJ2-3; 11 positions agree with TRBD2. Germline CDR1 and CDR2: SGHTA and FQGTGA. This CDR3 has 18 residues. V was clipped by 5 bases and J by 0 bases; unmatched bases: 10. The CDR3 DNA reads as TGTGCCAGCAGCACTCGGACTAGCGGGCTTCAAAGCACAGATACGCAGTATTTT. This codes for CASSTRTSGLQSTDTQYF.

This sequence joins TRBV9 and TRBJ2-5; 9 positions match TRBD2. The CDR3 runs to 15 residues. Germline CDR1 reads SGDLS; CDR2 reads YYNGEE. With 0 bases clipped from V and 3 bases from J, the junction kept 3 bases outside the gene matches. The CDR3, as DNA: TGTGCCAGCAGCGTAGGGACTAGCGTAAAAGAGACCCAGTACTTC. This encodes CASSVGTSVKETQYF.

J is TRBJ2-7 and V is TRBV5-3, with 10 bases matching TRBD1. TRBV5-3 is sorted into the ORF group, with uncertain function. This CDR3 has 15 amino acids. The J segment lost 4 bases and the V segment lost 3 bases, leaving 7 bases of the junction unmatched. The CDR3 here is CARSCDPGQGYEQYF. Here the CDR3 DNA reads TGTGCCAGAAGCTGTGATCCGGGACAGGGGTACGAGCAGTACTTC.

The chain is built from TRBV5-6 and TRBJ1-1, with no clear D. CDR1 SGHDT and CDR2 YYEEEE come from the germline V gene. The V end lost 1 base, the J end lost 1 base, and 5 bases lay between the germline ends. The CDR3 extends over 13 amino acids. The CDR3 region is CASSLPGNTEAFF. Written as DNA, the CDR3 is TGTGCCAGCAGCTTGCCGGGGAACACTGAAGCTTTCTTT. The full variable domain, with the rest looked up from reference TRBV5-6 and TRBJ1-1, is DAGVTQSPTHLIKTRGQQVTLRCSPKSGHDTVSWYQQALGQGPQFIFQYYEEEERQRGNFPDRFSGHQFPNYSSELNVNALLLGDSALYLCASSLPGNTEAFFGQGTRLTVV.

This clone was counted a few times. This chain uses TRBV19 with TRBJ2-2; D unresolved. Trimming removed 10 bases at V and 0 bases at J, with 9 bases between. In germline, CDR1 is LNHDA, CDR2 SQIVND (reference sequence). CDR3 size: 13 residues. The CDR3 nucleotides read TGTGCCACGGTACTCCCGAACACCGGGGAGCTGTTTTTT. This gives the protein CATVLPNTGELFF.

Only one count was recorded for this clone. The genes are TRBV7-9 and TRBJ1-1; perhaps TRBD1 as D (5 bases). CDR1 is SEHNR and CDR2 is FQNEAQ in the germline V gene (reference sequence). V lost 3 bases and J lost 1, with 6 bases in between. The CDR3 covers 13 residues. The CDR3, as DNA: TGTGCCAGCAGCTTCACAGGGAACACTGAAGCTTTCTTT. Its translation: CASSFTGNTEAFF.

A word on this clone: Distinct nucleotide sequences in the sample also encode this CDR3. The V and J genes are TRBV3-1 (or the pseudogene TRBV3-2) and TRBJ1-2, with no clear D. Germline V lookup: CDR1 LGHDT, CDR2 YNNKEL (reference sequence). The length of the CDR3 is 12 residues. Trimming removed 1 base from V and 4 bases from J, with 4 bases in between. In nucleotides, the CDR3 is TGTGCCAGCAGCCAAGCGGGCTATGGCTACACCTTC. Protein: CASSQAGYGYTF.

The rearrangement links TRBV7-3 to TRBJ2-3; 7 nucleotides line up with TRBD1. Germline V CDR1 and CDR2: SGHTA, FQGTGA. J gave up 5 bases and V 5 bases, and 4 bases lay outside the gene matches. This CDR3 has 13 amino acids. The CDR3 is CASSEGAKDTQYF. The DNA of the CDR3 is TGTGCCAGCAGCGAGGGGGCAAAAGATACGCAGTATTTT.